The 19 T cell receptor beta chains listed next were all sequenced from one sample in a study of cytomegalovirus exposure and HLA in healthy donors. PCR used 60 Vbeta primers and 13 Jbeta primers. Sequencing used immunoSEQ multiplex PCR; TCRdb keeps in-frame clones, though not all of them. The sample holds under 150,000 clones, over 65% seen once. The sample taken for sequencing was PBMCs. These receptors came from a female donor in good health and CMV-seropositive.

V and J are TRBV11-2 and TRBJ2-7; D perhaps matches TRBD1 (5 bases). V was trimmed by 5 bases and J by 3 bases, leaving 17 bases between them. The germline CDR1 and CDR2 sequences are SGHAT and FQNNGV. This CDR3 contains 15 residues. CDR3 coding DNA: TGTGCCAGCAGCCCTCAGCTGGCAGGGAACTACGAGCAGTACTTC. The encoded protein is CASSPQLAGNYEQYF.

For this clone: The junction shows a germline mismatch at one end, possibly a read error. Other DNA sequences in the same sample also yield this CDR3. The genes are TRBV4-1 and TRBJ2-7, with D perhaps matching TRBD2 (6 bases). The CDR3 covers 15 residues. Germline V gives CDR1 MGHRA, CDR2 YSYEKL. The CDR3 region is CASSPNRRASYEQYF. The DNA for the CDR3 is TGCGCCAGCAGCCCAAATCGGAGGGCTTCCTACGAACAGTACTTC.

This chain uses TRBV14 with TRBJ1-1; the match to TRBD1 covers 11 bases. Trimming cost V 2 bases and J 3 bases; bases outside gene matches: 8. CDR3 length: 17 amino acids. Germline CDR1 is SGHDN and CDR2 is FVKESK. CDR3 DNA sequence: TGTGCCAGCAGCCAAAGTCGGACAGGGGGCGAAGACACTGAAGCTTTCTTT. It specifies CASSQSRTGGEDTEAFF.

This rearrangement joins TRBV5-1 to TRBJ2-5, with D maybe TRBD2 (5 bases). Germline V gene data show CDR1 as SGHRS and CDR2 as YFSETQ. The CDR3 sequence is 15 residues long. Trimming pared 2 bases from V and 5 bases from J, leaving 16 bases between. The chain's CDR3 is CASSFHTTPGETQYF. Written as DNA, the CDR3 is TGCGCCAGCAGCTTCCATACCACCCCGGGGGAGACCCAGTACTTC.

The chain couples TRBV6-5 to TRBJ1-4; 7 bases line up with TRBD1. The V and J ends lost 2 bases and 8 bases, in that order; junction bases with no gene match: 5. The CDR3 spans 14 residues. CDR1 and CDR2 from the germline V gene are MNHEY and SVGAGI. The CDR3 DNA sequence: TGTGCCAGCAGTTACGACAGGGTAGAAGAAAAACTGTTTTTT. As protein: CASSYDRVEEKLFF.

This chain uses TRBV9 with TRBJ2-5; 16 bases are shared with TRBD2. Germline V gives CDR1 SGDLS, CDR2 YYNGEE. This CDR3 has 18 amino acids. The ends lost 2 bases at V and 0 bases at J; junction bases unmatched: 4. CDR3 nucleotide sequence: TGTGCCAGCAGCGTGGGACTAGCGGGAGGGAAGTACCAAGAGACCCAGTACTTC. Protein product: CASSVGLAGGKYQETQYF.

This chain joins TRBV7-6 and TRBJ2-7; TRBD2 aligns across 13 bases. The germline CDR1 and CDR2 sequences are SGHVS and FNYEAQ. This CDR3 spans 17 amino acids. The V segment lost 5 bases and the J segment 2 bases; nucleotides outside the gene matches: 9. The CDR3 coding sequence is TGTGCCAGCAGCAAACTAGCGGGGGGGGACACAACCTACGAGCAGTACTTC. It translates to CASSKLAGGDTTYEQYF.

This sequence joins TRBV5-4 and TRBJ2-2; unclear D gene. The ends were cut back, 2 bases at V and 0 bases at J, with 5 bases in the middle. The CDR3 is made up of 14 amino acids. Germline V gene data show CDR1 as SGHNT and CDR2 as YYREEE (reference sequence). The chain's CDR3 is CASSFEANTGELFF. In DNA, the CDR3 is TGTGCCAGCAGCTTCGAGGCGAACACCGGGGAGCTGTTTTTT.

Only one count was recorded for this clone. The chain couples TRBV6-1 to TRBJ2-3; tentatively, D is TRBD2 (6 bases). Germline loops: CDR1 MNHNS, CDR2 SASEGT. CDR3 length: 16 amino acids. V was clipped by 4 bases and J by 2 bases, with 16 bases between them. The CDR3 DNA reads as TGTGCCAGCAGTGTCTTGGGCGGGGCGCACACAGATACGCAGTATTTT. It codes for CASSVLGGAHTDTQYF.

This chain links TRBV7-6 with TRBJ2-5; 10 positions match TRBD2. Germline trimming cut 0 bases from V and 5 bases from J; bases unmatched to any gene: 6. The CDR3 contains 16 residues. Germline V lookup: CDR1 SGHVS, CDR2 FNYEAQ. In DNA form, the CDR3 reads TGTGCCAGCAGCTTAGCTCTAGCGGGAGCGTATGAGACCCAGTACTTC. This encodes CASSLALAGAYETQYF.

This clone was seen once. This chain connects TRBV7-9 to TRBJ2-5; D not certain. Trimming pared 4 bases from V and 0 bases from J, leaving 21 bases between. This CDR3 comprises 18 residues. Germline assignment: CDR1 SEHNR and CDR2 FQNEAQ (reference sequence). For the CDR3, the DNA is TGTGCCAGCAGCTCTAGAAGGCCCTATCGCCTAGACCAAGAGACCCAGTACTTC. This translates into CASSSRRPYRLDQETQYF.

The chain uses TRBV25-1 and TRBJ2-1; maybe TRBD1 (5 bases). CDR1 MGHDK and CDR2 SYGVNS come from the germline V gene. Trimming cost V 3 bases and J 10 bases, with 13 bases left between them. The CDR3 consists of 13 residues. This CDR3 is CASSDRTKLEQFF. The CDR3 bases are TGTGCCAGCAGTGATAGGACAAAGCTCGAGCAGTTCTTC.

V usage is TRBV11-3 and J usage is TRBJ2-1; 9 nucleotides line up with TRBD2. Germline values: CDR1 SGHNT, CDR2 YENEEA. The J segment lost 9 bases and the V segment lost 1 base, leaving 4 bases of the junction unmatched. CDR3 length: 14 residues. In DNA form, the CDR3 reads TGTGCCAGCAGCTTAGGTCTAGCGGGAACTGAGCAGTTCTTC. This translates into CASSLGLAGTEQFF.

This chain links TRBV29-1 with TRBJ2-1; D perhaps matches TRBD1 (6 bases). V lost 6 bases, J lost 0 bases, and 24 bases lay in between. Germline assignment: CDR1 SQVTM and CDR2 ANQGSEA. The length of the CDR3 is 18 residues. For the CDR3, the DNA is TGCAGCGTCGGCCGGACAGCCTTAGCAAGCAGCTCCTACAATGAGCAGTTCTTC. It specifies CSVGRTALASSSYNEQFF.

V and J are TRBV7-3 and TRBJ2-2; 8 nucleotides line up with TRBD1. This CDR3 has 15 residues. The trim removed 5 bases at V and 5 bases at J, leaving 7 bases unmatched. Germline V gives CDR1 SGHTA, CDR2 FQGTGA. The CDR3 nucleotides are TGTGCCAGCAGCGAAGAAACAGGGGGAACCGGGGAGCTGTTTTTT. Protein: CASSEETGGTGELFF.

The chain is built from TRBV2 and TRBJ1-2; TRBD1 matches at 7 bases. The CDR3 is 12 residues long. Per the germline V gene, CDR1 is SNHLY and CDR2 is FYNNEI. With V trimmed by 8 bases and J by 5 bases, 5 bases remained unmatched. In nucleotides, the CDR3 is TGTGCCAGCGGGGGACAGTGGTATGGCTACACCTTC. Translating it yields CASGGQWYGYTF.

This chain links TRBV19 with TRBJ2-5, with D perhaps matching TRBD1 (5 bases). The V and J ends lost 2 bases and 5 bases respectively, with 15 bases between them. The CDR3 has 15 residues. Germline assignment: CDR1 LNHDA and CDR2 SQIVND (reference sequence). CDR3 coding DNA: TGTGCCAGTAGTATATTTTCAGGGATGGGGGAGACCCAGTACTTC. Its protein product is CASSIFSGMGETQYF.

In this sample, this clone turned up once. This rearrangement joins TRBV4-2 to TRBJ1-2; D perhaps matches TRBD1 (5 bases). The CDR3 loop spans 16 amino acids. The germline gives CDR1 LGHNA, CDR2 YNFKEQ. With 0 bases removed from V and 4 bases from J, the gap between germline ends came to 15 bases. The CDR3 is CASSQDPGLSIYGYTF. In nucleotides, the CDR3 is TGTGCCAGCAGCCAAGATCCGGGACTCTCGATCTATGGCTACACCTTC.

J is TRBJ2-2 and V is TRBV4-1; TRBD2 might be the D (6 bases). V lost 2 bases to trimming and J lost 2 bases, with 6 bases between them. CDR1 is MGHRA and CDR2 is YSYEKL in the germline V gene. This CDR3 is 14 amino acids long. The chain's CDR3 is CASSQTSNTGELFF. For the CDR3, the DNA is TGCGCCAGCAGCCAAACTAGCAACACCGGGGAGCTGTTTTTT.